These T cell receptor beta chains were read from a single sample in a study of cytomegalovirus exposure and HLA in healthy donors. TCRdb's table, derived via immunoSEQ multiplex PCR, lists solely in-frame clones and lacks some. The listing contains 140,000 to 150,000 clones. The sample was PBMCs. All receptors derive from a woman aged 50 to 60 in good health and CMV-seronegative. The conserved cysteine and the conserved F or W are not part of the CDR3 here. The order of the fields is CDR3 protein, V gene.

cdr3_aa: ASSDPGTGVPEAF
v_call: TRBV25-1

cdr3_aa: ASSLRTGEDEQY
v_call: TRBV6-1

cdr3_aa: ASSTGLAGLSGANVLT
v_call: TRBV19

cdr3_aa: ASSKDRMNTEAF
v_call: TRBV5-1

cdr3_aa: ASSLGQEGSYEQY
v_call: TRBV5-1

cdr3_aa: ASRFTGTNTDTQY
v_call: TRBV5-1

cdr3_aa: ASSFSMGDRSYEQY
v_call: TRBV19

cdr3_aa: ASSDRAGPGEQY
v_call: TRBV2

cdr3_aa: ASSRGGPINSPLH
v_call: TRBV7-6

cdr3_aa: ASSIREQGIYEQY
v_call: TRBV19

cdr3_aa: ASSTGQPNYGYT
v_call: TRBV27

cdr3_aa: ASSLVLTGGHGYT
v_call: TRBV7-2

cdr3_aa: ASRTLSDSLEQY
v_call: TRBV6-6

cdr3_aa: ASSATGEINEQY
v_call: TRBV11-3

cdr3_aa: ASSRRTEIYSGNTIY
v_call: TRBV11-2

cdr3_aa: ASSRTGPAGNTIY
v_call: TRBV6-5

cdr3_aa: ASSPGQVSNQPQH
v_call: TRBV28

cdr3_aa: ASSLGHRENTEAF
v_call: TRBV7-2

cdr3_aa: ASSQVWTRISYEQY
v_call: TRBV4-1

cdr3_aa: ASCDPGTGGNQPQH
v_call: TRBV2